This TCR beta chain was identified in a study of T cells after yellow fever vaccination. Template switching by 5'RACE produced TCR cDNA, adding a universal primer site and UMIs. TCRdb fed the 5' RACE reads into MiXCR, producing one record per CDR3 protein. Altogether 300,000 to 450,000 distinct CDR3 sequences are present, roughly 6.2% being singletons, with the ten largest covering around 16%. CDR1 is KGHSH, CDR2 LQKENI, per germline. J gave up 5 bases and V 5 bases, and 6 bases lay outside the gene matches. The CDR3 spans 13 residues. The clonotype originates from a man aged 25-45 years who received the YFV17D yellow fever vaccine. This specimen consisted of PBMCs, obtained 5 days after the yellow fever booster vaccination. The chain combines TRBV18 with TRBJ2-7; 7 bases align to TRBD1. The CDR3 region is CASSSRTGDEQYF. CDR3 DNA sequence: TGTGCCAGCTCATCCCGGACAGGTGACGAGCAGTACTTC.